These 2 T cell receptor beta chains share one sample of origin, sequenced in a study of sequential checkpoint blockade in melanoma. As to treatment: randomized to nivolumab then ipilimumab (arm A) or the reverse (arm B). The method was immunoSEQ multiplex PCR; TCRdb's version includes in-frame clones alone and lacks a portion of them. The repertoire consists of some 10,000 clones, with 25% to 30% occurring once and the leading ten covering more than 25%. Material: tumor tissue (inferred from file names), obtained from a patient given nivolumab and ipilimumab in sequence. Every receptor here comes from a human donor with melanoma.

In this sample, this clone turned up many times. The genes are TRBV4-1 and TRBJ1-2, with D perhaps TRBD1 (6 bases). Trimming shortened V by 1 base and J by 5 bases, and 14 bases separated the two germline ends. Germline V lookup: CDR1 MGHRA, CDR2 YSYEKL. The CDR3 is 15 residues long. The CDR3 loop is CASSQAWQGMYGYTF. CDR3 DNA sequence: TGCGCCAGCAGCCAAGCCTGGCAGGGGATGTATGGCTACACCTTC.

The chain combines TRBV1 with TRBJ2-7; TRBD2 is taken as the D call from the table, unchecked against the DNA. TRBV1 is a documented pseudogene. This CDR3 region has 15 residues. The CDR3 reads CASSQEVETGYEQYF. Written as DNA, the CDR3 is TGCGCCAGCAGTCAAGAGGTCGAGACTGGCTACGAGCAGTACTTC.